The 20 T cell receptor beta chains presented below share a single source sample, sequenced in a study of blood T cell repertoires in COVID-19. Assay used: immunoSEQ multiplex PCR; TCRdb lists only in-frame clones, some missing. The repertoire holds some 150,000 clones, 70% to 90% seen once, with 1% to 1.2% in the top ten. Sequencing was done on a sample of peripheral blood. Receptors originate from a man aged 35 to 55 with acute or convalescent COVID-19.

The chain links TRBV6-1 to TRBJ1-4, with a tentative D call TRBD1 (5 bases). This CDR3 contains 15 residues. V lost 1 base and J 7 bases, leaving 13 bases between the germline ends. CDR1 MNHNS and CDR2 SASEGT come from the germline V gene. The CDR3 sequence: CASSEGRGWVEKLFF. CDR3 DNA sequence: TGTGCCAGCAGTGAAGGGAGGGGTTGGGTTGAAAAACTGTTTTTT.

The chain joins TRBV9 to TRBJ1-1; D possibly corresponds to TRBD1 (6 bases). CDR1 is SGDLS and CDR2 is YYNGEE in the germline V gene. Trimming cost V 3 bases and J 6 bases, with 18 bases left between them. The CDR3 has 15 amino acids. CDR3 loop: CASSAPLGGGSEAFF. The CDR3 DNA is TGTGCCAGCAGCGCACCTCTAGGGGGAGGGTCTGAAGCTTTCTTT.

CDR3 sequence (DNA): TGCGCCAGCAGCTTCTTCGGGGGCTACAATGAGCAGTTCTTC. This encodes CASSFFGGYNEQFF. This rearrangement joins TRBV5-1 to TRBJ2-1, with D maybe TRBD2 (6 bases). The CDR3 length is 14 residues. CDR1 is SGHRS and CDR2 is YFSETQ in the germline V gene. Trimming removed 2 bases from V and 3 bases from J, with 9 bases in between.

Comments on this clone: This same CDR3 is encoded by further DNA sequences in the sample. The chain joins TRBV5-1 to TRBJ2-7; 7 bases are shared with TRBD1. The CDR3 is made up of 14 amino acids. V gave up 4 bases and J gave up 3 bases; unmatched junction bases: 7. The germline CDR1 and CDR2 sequences are SGHRS and YFSETQ. CDR3 loop: CASSPGDRGYEQYF. The CDR3 nucleotides read TGCGCCAGCAGCCCAGGGGACAGAGGCTACGAGCAGTACTTC.

This clone occurred a few times. The chain joins TRBV30 to TRBJ1-2, with 7 bases lining up with TRBD1. CDR3 length: 13 residues. After removal of 2 bases from V and 8 bases from J, the junction contained 8 bases not matched to a gene. Germline lookup yields CDR1 GTSNPN and CDR2 SVGIG (reference sequence). The CDR3: CAWSLRTGWGYTF. CDR3 sequence (DNA): TGTGCCTGGAGTCTTAGGACAGGATGGGGCTACACCTTC.

The chain links TRBV29-1 to TRBJ2-7; a weak D match, TRBD1 (5 bases). The CDR3 length is 11 residues. Germline assignment: CDR1 SQVTM and CDR2 ANQGSEA. V was cut by 3 bases and J by 4 bases, with 7 bases left in between. The chain's CDR3 is CSVDQGYEQYF. CDR3 bases: TGCAGCGTTGATCAGGGTTACGAGCAGTACTTC.

This clone was seen only a few times. The V call is TRBV5-4, the J call TRBJ2-6, with a weak D call TRBD1 (5 bases). Looked up from germline, CDR1 is SGHNT and CDR2 is YYREEE (reference sequence). The ends were cut back, 2 bases at V and 0 bases at J, with 6 bases in the middle. CDR3 length: 15 residues. The CDR3 is CASSLRGSGANVLTF. CDR3 nucleotide sequence: TGTGCCAGCAGCTTAAGGGGCTCTGGGGCCAACGTCCTGACTTTC.

V gene TRBV12-3 or TRBV12-4 combines with J gene TRBJ1-6, with a possible D match to TRBD1 (5 bases). The CDR3 runs to 13 residues. The ends were cut back, 6 bases at V and 7 bases at J, with 10 bases in the middle. CDR3 sequence (DNA): TGTGCCAGCAGCCGAGACAGAAATTCACCCCTCCACTTT. Amino acid sequence: CASSRDRNSPLHF.

The V call is TRBV5-1, the J call TRBJ2-1; 9 bases align to TRBD2. Germline V gene lookup returns CDR1 SGHRS and CDR2 YFSETQ. The V and J ends lost 4 bases and 9 bases, in that order; junction bases with no gene match: 8. This CDR3 spans 14 amino acids. This CDR3 reads CASSGGTSWGEQFF. In DNA, the CDR3 is TGCGCCAGCAGCGGGGGGACTAGCTGGGGTGAGCAGTTCTTC.

This clone was counted a few times. CDR3 nucleotides: TGTGCCAGCAGTGTCGGGGGACAGGGGATTTCACCCCTCCACTTT. Protein: CASSVGGQGISPLHF. J is TRBJ1-6 and V is TRBV2, with TRBD1 matching over 10 bases. The CDR3 runs 15 residues. V was clipped by 4 bases and J by 9 bases; unmatched bases: 6. The germline V gene encodes CDR1 SNHLY and CDR2 FYNNEI.

The chain joins TRBV5-1 to TRBJ2-7; D is possibly TRBD1 (6 bases). Germline lookup yields CDR1 SGHRS and CDR2 YFSETQ. Trimming took 3 bases from V and 6 from J, leaving 16 bases between them. This CDR3 has 14 residues. CDR3 protein: CASSSTDSLSEQYF. For the CDR3, the DNA is TGCGCCAGCAGCTCAACGGACAGTTTGAGCGAGCAGTACTTC. Using reference TRBV5-1 and TRBJ2-7 for the parts outside the CDR3, the full variable domain is KAGVTQTPRYLIKTRGQQVTLSCSPISGHRSVSWYQQTPGQGLQFLFEYFSETQRNKGNFPGRFSGRQFSNSRSEMNVSTLELGDSALYLCASSSTDSLSEQYFGPGTRLTVT.

V is TRBV10-2 and J is TRBJ1-5; the D gene is possibly TRBD1 (5 bases). V lost 6 bases to trimming and J lost 5 bases, with 14 bases between them. The CDR3 covers 14 residues. The germline V gene encodes CDR1 WSHSY and CDR2 SAAADI. Here the CDR3 DNA reads TGCGCCAGCAGCGAGAGGGGAAGGGATCAGCCCCAGCATTTT. Translation: CASSERGRDQPQHF.

This clone appeared a single time. The genes are TRBV5-1 and TRBJ2-3; TRBD1 matches at 7 bases. With V trimmed by 0 bases and J by 3 bases, 7 bases remained unmatched. CDR3 size: 16 residues. Germline lookup yields CDR1 SGHRS and CDR2 YFSETQ. This chain's CDR3 is CASSLDGRGSTDTQYF. The CDR3 DNA reads TGCGCCAGCAGCTTGGACGGCAGGGGGTCTACAGATACGCAGTATTTT.

This chain links TRBV25-1 with TRBJ1-2, with TRBD1 matching 8 bases. Per the germline V gene, CDR1 is MGHDK and CDR2 is SYGVNS. CDR3 length equals 16 residues. Germline trimming cut 1 base from V and 7 bases from J; bases unmatched to any gene: 11. The CDR3 spells CASSELGGQGAIGYTF. In DNA form, the CDR3 reads TGTGCCAGCAGTGAATTGGGCGGCCAGGGGGCGATTGGCTACACCTTC.

CDR3: CATSSSYEQYF. The CDR3 bases are TGTGCCACCAGTTCTTCCTACGAGCAGTACTTC. The chain employs TRBV24-1 and TRBJ2-7, with D uncertain. The V and J ends lost 6 bases and 1 base respectively, with 3 bases between them. The CDR3 length is 11 residues. Germline CDR1 reads KGHDR; CDR2 reads SFDVKD.

This chain connects TRBV5-1 to TRBJ1-6; D unclear. V dropped 0 bases and J dropped 5 bases, with 9 bases sitting between them. The CDR3 consists of 15 residues. Germline CDR1 and CDR2: SGHRS and YFSETQ. Here the CDR3 reads CASSLGSGDNSPLHF. The CDR3 nucleotides are TGCGCCAGCAGCTTGGGTTCAGGTGATAATTCACCCCTCCACTTT. The whole variable domain, remainder taken from reference TRBV5-1 and TRBJ1-6, is KAGVTQTPRYLIKTRGQQVTLSCSPISGHRSVSWYQQTPGQGLQFLFEYFSETQRNKGNFPGRFSGRQFSNSRSEMNVSTLELGDSALYLCASSLGSGDNSPLHFGNGTRLTVT.

The rearrangement uses TRBV30 and TRBJ2-2; D uncertain. CDR3 length: 13 residues. CDR1 and CDR2 (germline): GTSNPN, SVGIG (reference sequence). V was clipped by 2 bases and J by 6 bases, with 10 bases between them. CDR3 amino acids: CAWSPLSPGELFF. For the CDR3, the DNA is TGTGCCTGGAGTCCACTGTCACCCGGGGAGCTGTTTTTT.

The sample holds one count of this clone. The J gene is TRBJ1-1, the V gene TRBV5-1; D unresolved. The CDR3 sequence is 14 residues long. Germline V gives CDR1 SGHRS, CDR2 YFSETQ. The V gene lost 3 bases and the J gene lost 2 bases, with 11 bases spanning the gap. For the CDR3, the DNA is TGCGCCAGCAGCTCGCCTGGACTTAACACTGAAGCTTTCTTT. Protein sequence: CASSSPGLNTEAFF.

CDR3 DNA: TGTGCCAGCAGCTTAAACACAGGGAGGGATTCACCCCTCCACTTT. Translation gives CASSLNTGRDSPLHF. V usage is TRBV11-2 and J usage is TRBJ1-6; D might be TRBD1 (6 bases). CDR3 length: 15 residues. V gave up 2 bases and J gave up 8 bases, with 13 bases separating them. From germline, CDR1 is SGHAT and CDR2 FQNNGV.

Only a few counts were recorded for this clone. The chain recombines TRBV9 with TRBJ2-7, with D unresolved. Germline CDR1 SGDLS, CDR2 YYNGEE. The CDR3 sequence is 14 residues long. The V end was cut by 0 bases, the J end by 4 bases, with 11 bases between. CDR3 region: CASSVESLPYEQYF. The DNA of the CDR3 is TGTGCCAGCAGCGTAGAGAGTCTTCCTTACGAGCAGTACTTC.